This T cell receptor (beta chain) came from a study of CD8+ T cells in alopecia areata. In the study overall: Patients given treatment had severity scored by the percentage of scalp area affected.

Sample treatment: oral pan-JAK inhibitor, 5-10 mg twice daily. RNA extraction was followed by reverse transcription into cDNA, which acted as the sequencing template. Assay used: immunoSEQ multiplex PCR; TCRdb lists only in-frame clones, some missing. This table has some 170,000 clones, roughly 58% appearing once. Whole-study findings and limits: How baseline CD8+ expansion relates to response remains uncertain (there was one nonresponder).

Germline CDR1 reads MNHNY; CDR2 reads SVGAGI (reference sequence). The CDR3 is 13 amino acids. V was pared by 2 bases and J by 7 bases, with 11 bases between. This clone appeared a few times. Its antigen remains unidentified. The clonotype originates from a human donor with alopecia areata. The chain couples TRBV6-6 to TRBJ2-5; unclear D gene. The source was CD4+ T cells sorted from blood, collected at approximately week 60, from a patient treated with tofacitinib. The CDR3, as DNA: TGTGCCAGCAGTTACGATGGTAGTGGGACCCAGTACTTC. This gives the protein CASSYDGSGTQYF.